This T cell receptor (beta chain) was sequenced for a study of blood T cell dynamics during melanoma immunotherapy. The time point denotes: week 3, after first cycle of checkpoint inhibitor. Response was assessed by RECIST 1.1 at 12 weeks, except a couple of rapid progressors. The CDR3 consists of 13 residues. V lost 5 bases to trimming and J lost 7 bases; unmatched junction nucleotides: 9. Germline V gene data show CDR1 as SGHDT and CDR2 as YYEEEE. Here immunoSEQ multiplex PCR was the method, and the copy in TCRdb shows in-frame clones only, minus some. The table has 3,000 to 3,500 clones, approximately 96% seen once.

The gene calls are TRBV5-6 and TRBJ2-7, with 7 bases fitting TRBD2. The origin of this receptor is a human donor with melanoma. Sequencing used effector memory CD8+ T cells from blood, obtained from a patient treated with checkpoint blockade. DNA of the CDR3: TGTGCCAGCAGTAGCGGGTCTAGAAATGAGCAGTACTTC. Residues: CASSSGSRNEQYF.